This TCR beta chain was recorded in a study of radiotherapy plus CTLA-4 blockade in lung cancer. Whole-study context: Disease control was achieved by around 30% of patients, and objective responses by less than 20%.

This clone was detected only a few times. Its antigen is not identified. Germline V gives CDR1 GTSNPN, CDR2 SVGIG (reference sequence). This CDR3 has 12 residues. Trimming cost V 2 bases and J 6 bases, with 7 bases left between them. Data came from immunoSEQ multiplex PCR; TCRdb stores just in-frame clones and leaves some out. The sample consists of roughly 120,000 clones, roughly 86% of them appearing once. General study findings and limits: Response was reportedly best predicted by early blood T cell clone dynamics, with interferon-beta.

The chain has TRBV30 and TRBJ2-2; no reliable D call. This receptor was obtained from a human donor with non-small cell lung cancer that progressed on radiotherapy plus ipilimumab. Some clones in this sample may be carry-over from other donors' samples. This sample comprised peripheral blood, obtained from a patient treated with radiotherapy plus ipilimumab. This CDR3 is CAWSPGPGELFF. The CDR3 DNA follows: TGTGCCTGGAGTCCCGGCCCCGGGGAGCTGTTTTTT. Based on the CDR3 plus reference TRBV30 and TRBJ2-2, the full variable domain is SQTIHQWPATLVQPVGSPLSLECTVEGTSNPNLYWYRQAAGRGLQLLFYSVGIGQISSEVPQNLSASRPQDRQFILSSKKLLLSDSGFYLCAWSPGPGELFFGEGSRLTVL.